This T cell receptor (beta chain) was sequenced during a study of cytomegalovirus exposure and HLA in healthy donors. The wider study: Roughly 80 million unique TCRs from HLA-typed donors were held in an early data release.

Participants comprised healthy donors of bone marrow. Despite likely unrecorded immune exposures, the donors were nominally healthy at the time of sampling. As to this clone: Its cognate antigen is unknown.

CDR1 is MNHNS and CDR2 is SASEGT in the germline V gene. The V gene end was trimmed by 7 bases and the J gene end by 5 bases; junction bases not matched to a gene: 11. There are 15 residues in the CDR3. 60 Vbeta and 13 Jbeta primers were used in PCR. Assay: immunoSEQ multiplex PCR; the TCRdb copy retains only in-frame clones and omits some. The repertoire includes just over 150,000 clones, 86% of them detected once, and roughly 2% sits in the top ten. Study results and limitations: Listed as cytomegalovirus-associated were roughly 180 TCR beta chains.

Material for sequencing was PBMCs. This clonotype originated in a woman under 30 in good health and CMV-seronegative. This chain uses TRBV6-1 with TRBJ1-1, with TRBD1 identical over 9 bases. The CDR3 protein is CASTETGGWETEAFF. The CDR3 coding sequence is TGTGCCAGCACAGAAACAGGGGGCTGGGAGACTGAAGCTTTCTTT.